Listed below are T cell receptor beta chains from one sample, sequenced in a study of blood T cell repertoires in COVID-19. Clones were read by immunoSEQ multiplex PCR, and TCRdb kept only the in-frame ones, dropping some. The data show some 200,000 clones, with around four fifths seen just once and approximately 14% held by the top ten. The source material was peripheral blood. These receptor sequences come from a man aged 25 to 45 with active or convalescent COVID-19. Each CDR3 is given with its conserved first and last residue. D genes are given only for firm matches. Not all rows give a size; the values are once, few, many and, for expanded clones, a class.

D gene,clone size,V gene,J gene,CDR3 protein,CDR3 DNA
NA,NA,TRBV2,TRBJ1-5,CASTRGDSNQPQHF,TGTGCCAGCACGCGGGGGGATAGCAATCAGCCCCAGCATTTT
NA,NA,TRBV29-1,TRBJ2-7,CSVDGGIGQYF,TGCAGCGTTGACGGGGGTATAGGGCAGTACTTC
NA,NA,TRBV9,TRBJ1-1,CASSVELETEAFF,TGTGCCAGCAGCGTAGAGTTGGAGACTGAAGCTTTCTTT
NA,NA,TRBV29-1,TRBJ2-7,CSVEIWSATAYEQYF,TGCAGCGTTGAAATATGGTCCGCCACAGCCTACGAGCAGTACTTC
NA,NA,TRBV2,TRBJ1-6,CASSALEAGPEDSPLHF,TGTGCCAGCAGTGCGTTGGAAGCTGGGCCGGAGGATTCACCCCTCCACTTT
TRBD2,NA,TRBV18,TRBJ2-1,CASSPGRLAGGPNEQFF,TGTGCCAGCTCACCAGGGAGACTAGCGGGAGGGCCGAATGAGCAGTTCTTC
NA,NA,TRBV5-1,TRBJ2-3,CASSLGTPNTDTQYF,TGCGCCAGCAGCTTGGGGACTCCGAACACAGATACGCAGTATTTT
NA,NA,TRBV3-1/TRBV3-2,TRBJ1-5,CASSQGTNNQPQHF,TGTGCCAGCAGCCAAGGGACAAATAATCAGCCCCAGCATTTT
NA,once,TRBV7-9,TRBJ1-2,CASSLDLFRVYGYTF,TGTGCCAGCAGCTTAGACCTCTTCAGGGTCTATGGCTACACCTTC
NA,NA,TRBV30,TRBJ1-5,CAWSVAPGYSNQPQHF,TGTGCCTGGAGTGTAGCACCGGGGTATAGCAATCAGCCCCAGCATTTT
NA,NA,TRBV5-6,TRBJ2-5,CASRAMLQETQYF,TGTGCCAGCAGAGCAATGCTGCAAGAGACCCAGTACTTC
NA,NA,TRBV11-2,TRBJ2-1,CASSLGQEKHNEQFF,TGTGCCAGCAGCTTAGGACAGGAGAAACACAATGAGCAGTTCTTC
TRBD2,NA,TRBV27,TRBJ2-1,CASSLRGGSSRSYNEQFF,TGTGCCAGCAGTTTAAGGGGCGGGAGCTCGAGATCCTACAATGAGCAGTTCTTC
NA,once,TRBV10-3,TRBJ1-4,CAIYSSGDEKLFF,TGTGCCATCTACTCTTCAGGGGATGAAAAACTGTTTTTT
NA,NA,TRBV6-4,TRBJ2-1,CASSASLEGHNEQFF,TGTGCCAGCAGTGCCTCACTAGAAGGGCACAATGAGCAGTTCTTC
NA,NA,TRBV6-1,TRBJ1-3,CASSEDRRGSSGNTIYF,TGTGCCAGCAGTGAGGATCGGAGAGGGAGCTCTGGAAACACCATATATTTT
TRBD1,NA,TRBV12-3/TRBV12-4,TRBJ2-5,CASRGQQETQYF,TGTGCCAGCAGGGGACAGCAAGAGACCCAGTACTTC
TRBD1,NA,TRBV6-5,TRBJ1-2,CASSLGQGGYGYTF,TGTGCCAGCAGCCTAGGACAGGGCGGCTATGGCTACACCTTC
TRBD2,NA,TRBV14,TRBJ2-3,CASSQLAGGPTDTQYF,TGTGCCAGCAGCCAATTAGCGGGGGGTCCCACAGATACGCAGTATTTT
NA,NA,TRBV28,TRBJ1-1,CASSLQGRAPSAFF,TGTGCCAGCAGTTTACAGGGCAGGGCCCCCTCAGCTTTCTTT
NA,NA,TRBV5-4,TRBJ1-3,CASTSDPGFSGNTIYF,TGTGCCAGCACCTCGGACCCAGGGTTCTCTGGAAACACCATATATTTT
NA,NA,TRBV20-1,TRBJ2-1,CSATGVGSLFF,TGCAGTGCTACCGGCGTCGGGAGCCTGTTCTTC
NA,NA,TRBV29-1,TRBJ1-5,CSVGIQGSNQPQHF,TGCAGCGTTGGTATCCAGGGAAGCAATCAGCCCCAGCATTTT
NA,NA,TRBV2,TRBJ1-2,CASSDGQGSNYGYTF,TGTGCCAGCAGTGATGGGCAGGGGTCTAACTATGGCTACACCTTC
NA,NA,TRBV29-1,TRBJ1-2,CSVDLERGADYGYTF,TGCAGCGTTGATCTCGAGCGGGGGGCCGACTATGGCTACACCTTC
NA,NA,TRBV6-2/TRBV6-3,TRBJ2-2,CASSYSQDTGELFF,TGTGCCAGCAGTTACTCGCAGGACACCGGGGAGCTGTTTTTT
TRBD1,NA,TRBV5-6,TRBJ1-2,CASSLGTGAGGYTF,TGTGCCAGCAGCTTGGGGACAGGGGCCGGGGGCTACACCTTC
NA,NA,TRBV9,TRBJ2-1,CASSVERLAPYNEQFF,TGTGCCAGCAGCGTAGAAAGGCTAGCCCCCTACAATGAGCAGTTCTTC
TRBD2,NA,TRBV7-9,TRBJ2-1,CASSPIAGREGANEQFF,TGTGCCAGCAGCCCCATAGCGGGGCGGGAGGGTGCCAATGAGCAGTTCTTC
NA,NA,TRBV6-4,TRBJ1-5,CASSEFGGSNQPQHF,TGTGCCAGCAGTGAATTTGGAGGTAGCAATCAGCCCCAGCATTTT
TRBD2,NA,TRBV7-9,TRBJ2-1,CASSWSGSGNEQFF,TGTGCCAGCAGCTGGAGCGGGAGTGGGAATGAGCAGTTCTTC
NA,NA,TRBV25-1,TRBJ2-7,CASSPYYEQYF,TGTGCCAGCAGCCCTTACTACGAGCAGTACTTC
NA,NA,TRBV2,TRBJ1-5,CASSPLGRGSNQPQHF,TGTGCCAGCAGTCCCCTTGGGAGGGGGAGCAATCAGCCCCAGCATTTT
NA,few,TRBV11-2,TRBJ1-2,CASSRWTVTNYGYTF,TGTGCCAGCAGCAGGTGGACAGTAACTAACTATGGCTACACCTTC
NA,once,TRBV5-6,TRBJ1-1,CASSFRETEAFF,TGTGCCAGCAGCTTCCGAGAGACTGAAGCTTTCTTT
NA,NA,TRBV7-2,TRBJ2-5,CASSLMILQQETQYF,TGTGCCAGCAGCTTAATGATTCTGCAGCAAGAGACCCAGTACTTC
NA,NA,TRBV7-2,TRBJ2-3,CASSLGSGSGTDTQYF,TGTGCCAGCAGCTTAGGATCGGGGTCAGGCACAGATACGCAGTATTTT
NA,NA,TRBV3-1/TRBV3-2,TRBJ2-5,CASSRTGRGDQETQYF,TGTGCCAGCAGCCGTACAGGGAGGGGTGACCAAGAGACCCAGTACTTC
TRBD1,NA,TRBV18,TRBJ2-3,CASSPRAPTGSTDTQYF,TGTGCCAGCTCACCCCGCGCCCCGACAGGGAGCACAGATACGCAGTATTTT
NA,NA,TRBV27,TRBJ2-5,CASSPGTVYQETQYF,TGTGCCAGCAGTCCCGGGACTGTGTACCAAGAGACCCAGTACTTC
NA,NA,TRBV10-3,TRBJ2-7,CAISGTGREQYF,TGTGCCATCAGTGGTACGGGGAGGGAGCAGTACTTC
NA,few,TRBV7-6,TRBJ1-1,CASSLGGGTEAFF,TGTGCCAGCAGCTTAGGTGGAGGGACTGAAGCTTTCTTT
NA,NA,TRBV7-2,TRBJ2-3,CASSLGLQPPDTQYF,TGTGCCAGCAGCTTGGGACTCCAGCCCCCAGATACGCAGTATTTT
NA,NA,TRBV25-1,TRBJ1-2,CASSEYRAFGGYTF,TGTGCCAGCAGTGAATACAGGGCCTTCGGTGGCTACACCTTC
NA,NA,TRBV11-2,TRBJ2-5,CASSRGAGAWETQYF,TGTGCCAGCAGCCGAGGGGCGGGGGCATGGGAGACCCAGTACTTC
NA,once,TRBV27,TRBJ2-5,CASSLLRDMETQYF,TGTGCCAGCAGTTTACTCCGGGACATGGAGACCCAGTACTTC
NA,NA,TRBV11-3,TRBJ2-5,CASSLDDGGVGTQYF,TGTGCCAGCAGCTTAGATGACGGCGGGGTCGGGACCCAGTACTTC
TRBD2,NA,TRBV7-2,TRBJ2-2,CASSPDRSGTGELFF,TGTGCCAGCAGCCCAGATCGTAGCGGGACCGGGGAGCTGTTTTTT
TRBD1,NA,TRBV4-1,TRBJ2-3,CASSQGDRGADTQYF,TGCGCCAGCAGCCAAGGGGACAGGGGCGCAGATACGCAGTATTTT